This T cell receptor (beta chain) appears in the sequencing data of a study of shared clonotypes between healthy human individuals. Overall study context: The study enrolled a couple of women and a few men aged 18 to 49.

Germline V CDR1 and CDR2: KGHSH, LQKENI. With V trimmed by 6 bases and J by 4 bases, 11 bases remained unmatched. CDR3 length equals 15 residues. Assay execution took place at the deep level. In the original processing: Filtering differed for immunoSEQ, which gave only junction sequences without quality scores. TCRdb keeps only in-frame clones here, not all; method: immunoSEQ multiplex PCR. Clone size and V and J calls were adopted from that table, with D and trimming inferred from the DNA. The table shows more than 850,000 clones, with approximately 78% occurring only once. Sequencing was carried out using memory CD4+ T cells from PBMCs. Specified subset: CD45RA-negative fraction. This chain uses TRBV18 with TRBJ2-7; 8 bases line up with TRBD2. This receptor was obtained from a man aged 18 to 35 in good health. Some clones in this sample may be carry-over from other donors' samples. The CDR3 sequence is CASSLLGSGKYEQYF. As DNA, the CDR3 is TGTGCCAGCTCTCTCCTGGGTAGCGGGAAATACGAGCAGTACTTC.